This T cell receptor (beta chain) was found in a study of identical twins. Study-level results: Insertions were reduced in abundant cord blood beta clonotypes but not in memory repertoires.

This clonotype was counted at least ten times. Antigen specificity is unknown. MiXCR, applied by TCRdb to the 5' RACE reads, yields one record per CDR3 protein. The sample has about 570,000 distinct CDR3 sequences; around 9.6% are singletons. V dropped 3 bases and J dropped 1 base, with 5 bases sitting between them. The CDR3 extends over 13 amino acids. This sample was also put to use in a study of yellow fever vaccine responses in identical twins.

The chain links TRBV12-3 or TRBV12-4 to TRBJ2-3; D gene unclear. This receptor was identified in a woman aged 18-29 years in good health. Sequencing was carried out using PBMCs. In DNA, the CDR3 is TGTGCCAGCAGTTTCGGACGCACAGATACGCAGTATTTT. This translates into CASSFGRTDTQYF.